Reported below is one TCR beta chain. The sample belongs to a study of T cell changes during pregnancy in multiple sclerosis. The CDR3 has 13 residues. CDR1 is PRHDT and CDR2 is FYEKMQ in the germline V gene (reference sequence). J was trimmed by 5 bases and V by 5 bases; bases with no gene match: 6. The method was immunoSEQ multiplex PCR; TCRdb's version includes in-frame clones alone and lacks a portion of them. Counted here are 130,000 or so clones, roughly 97% occurring once; the ten biggest clones make up 0.4% to 0.5%. J is TRBJ2-7 and V is TRBV13; the match to TRBD1 covers 7 bases. This clonotype was obtained from a female donor with multiple sclerosis, enrolled in a pregnancy study. Specimen: peripheral blood, collected after pregnancy. CDR3 DNA sequence: TGTGCCAGCAGCCTGGGACAGCCCAACGAGCAGTACTTC. It codes for CASSLGQPNEQYF.